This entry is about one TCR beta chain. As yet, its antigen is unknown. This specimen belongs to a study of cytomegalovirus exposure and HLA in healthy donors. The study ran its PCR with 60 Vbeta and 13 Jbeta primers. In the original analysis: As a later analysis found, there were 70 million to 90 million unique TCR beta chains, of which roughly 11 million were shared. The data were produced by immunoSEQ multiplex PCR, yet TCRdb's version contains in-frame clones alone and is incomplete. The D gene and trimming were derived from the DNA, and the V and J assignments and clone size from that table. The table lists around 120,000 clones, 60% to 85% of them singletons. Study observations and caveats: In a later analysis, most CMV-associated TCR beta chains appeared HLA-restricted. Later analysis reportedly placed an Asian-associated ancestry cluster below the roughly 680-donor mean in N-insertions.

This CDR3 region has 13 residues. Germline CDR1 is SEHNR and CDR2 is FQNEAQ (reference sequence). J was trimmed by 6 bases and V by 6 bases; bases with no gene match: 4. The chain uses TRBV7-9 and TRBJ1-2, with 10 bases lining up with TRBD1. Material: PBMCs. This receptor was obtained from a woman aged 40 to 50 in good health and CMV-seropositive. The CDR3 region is CASSPDRGHGYTF. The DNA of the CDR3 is TGTGCCAGCAGTCCCGACAGGGGGCATGGCTACACCTTC.